The subject of this entry is one TCR beta chain. Which antigen it targets is not known. This sequence may be a read error, since a much larger clone differs from it by one base. Library method: 5' RACE. Sequencing took place on an Illumina HiSeq 2500. A second PCR of roughly 7 to 11 cycles was performed with a sample-barcoded 5' primer and a J-beta primer mix. Each TCR beta cDNA molecule received a unique molecular identifier from a template-switch 5' adaptor carrying 12 random nucleotides. Each sample yielded at least 3 million CDR3-containing paired-end reads. First-strand cDNA was synthesized from all RNA with the Mint cDNA synthesis kit, primed by a TRBC-specific oligonucleotide. Following uracil-DNA glycosylase treatment, a first 18-cycle PCR with universal primers M1SS and BC2_uni_R was performed on all cDNA. The study's own analysis went as follows. For normalization, 1 million high-quality reads were randomly selected from each sample, with every read carrying a distinct molecular identifier. Instead of being binned into consensus sequences, reads with shared molecular identifiers were discarded. MiTCR, run with a Q25 quality threshold and the strictest error-elimination algorithm, handled CDR3 identification, clonotype clustering and error correction. Lower-bound total TCR beta diversity was estimated with a nonparametric unseen species model using Euler transformation. TCRdb reworked the public reads: Q25 trimming with fastp, MiXCR clone assembly, productive beta chains retained. Records with the same CDR3 protein are collapsed into one entry carrying the most frequent genes and DNA. TCRdb, not the original authors, processed these V and J calls. The sample table shows about 1.4 million distinct CDR3 sequences, and 59% are seen once. The top ten clones comprise over 5% of the sample.

This sample is part of a study of blood T cells in healthy people across ages (dated by TCRdb to about 2015). Regarding the study in general: In model experiments, template switching captured about one uniquely barcoded TCR beta cDNA molecule for every two T cells. For two donors (one aged 18 to 29 and one aged 80 or older), the study analyzed two additional independent replicas of 1 million unique cDNA reads from the same blood draw. Donors were grouped into four age groups: young (average approximately 15 years), middle-aged (roughly 38), aged (around 60) and long-lived (approximately 78). To avoid experimental bias, donors of different ages were distributed randomly across sequencing lanes. To track age-related changes in TCR beta repertoire diversity, the study relied on deep sequencing normalized with unique cDNA molecular identifiers.

Donors were 39 systemically healthy Caucasian individuals from Russia aged 6 to 90 years. About 9.6 milliliters of peripheral blood were collected from each donor into EDTA-treated Vacutainer tubes. Ficoll-Paque density-gradient centrifugation was used to isolate PBMCs, with at least 7 million per sample. Trizol reagent was used to extract total RNA from PBMCs, with at least 5 micrograms per sample. The percentages of naive CD45RAhigh/CD27high T cells were determined by flow cytometry on a PBMC aliquot from every donor. Beyond this particular receptor, the publication reports: Compared with the aged group, the long-lived group had more naive CD4+ T cells, fewer expanded clones and increased TCR diversity, suggesting age selection. Donor CMV infection status was unknown, potentially confounding age-related changes in expanded clonotypes. Observed TCR beta diversity per million T cells fell roughly linearly with age, and a significant reduction was already apparent by age about 43. Since profiling was done on bulk unsorted PBMCs, naive and antigen-experienced compartments could not be conclusively compared. Estimates of total diversity based on one million sequenced T cells were regarded as lower bounds and as underestimates. Observed TCR beta diversity correlated strongly with the percentage of naive T cells measured by flow cytometry.

This clonotype was obtained from a young man in good health. The specimen was blood.

DNA sequence: TGTGCCAGCAGTTGGATCAATGAGCAGTTCTTC. Its amino acids are CASSWINEQFF. The chain joins TRBV27 to TRBJ2-1, with the D gene not confidently named. The germline V gene (reference sequence) sets CDR1 to MNHEY and CDR2 to SMNVEV. The CDR3 runs 11 amino acids, cysteine and phenylalanine included. Only CDR3 DNA remains: 33 bases, in frame from the first base. V is shortened by 4 bases, J by 6 bases, and the region joining them spans 4 bases.